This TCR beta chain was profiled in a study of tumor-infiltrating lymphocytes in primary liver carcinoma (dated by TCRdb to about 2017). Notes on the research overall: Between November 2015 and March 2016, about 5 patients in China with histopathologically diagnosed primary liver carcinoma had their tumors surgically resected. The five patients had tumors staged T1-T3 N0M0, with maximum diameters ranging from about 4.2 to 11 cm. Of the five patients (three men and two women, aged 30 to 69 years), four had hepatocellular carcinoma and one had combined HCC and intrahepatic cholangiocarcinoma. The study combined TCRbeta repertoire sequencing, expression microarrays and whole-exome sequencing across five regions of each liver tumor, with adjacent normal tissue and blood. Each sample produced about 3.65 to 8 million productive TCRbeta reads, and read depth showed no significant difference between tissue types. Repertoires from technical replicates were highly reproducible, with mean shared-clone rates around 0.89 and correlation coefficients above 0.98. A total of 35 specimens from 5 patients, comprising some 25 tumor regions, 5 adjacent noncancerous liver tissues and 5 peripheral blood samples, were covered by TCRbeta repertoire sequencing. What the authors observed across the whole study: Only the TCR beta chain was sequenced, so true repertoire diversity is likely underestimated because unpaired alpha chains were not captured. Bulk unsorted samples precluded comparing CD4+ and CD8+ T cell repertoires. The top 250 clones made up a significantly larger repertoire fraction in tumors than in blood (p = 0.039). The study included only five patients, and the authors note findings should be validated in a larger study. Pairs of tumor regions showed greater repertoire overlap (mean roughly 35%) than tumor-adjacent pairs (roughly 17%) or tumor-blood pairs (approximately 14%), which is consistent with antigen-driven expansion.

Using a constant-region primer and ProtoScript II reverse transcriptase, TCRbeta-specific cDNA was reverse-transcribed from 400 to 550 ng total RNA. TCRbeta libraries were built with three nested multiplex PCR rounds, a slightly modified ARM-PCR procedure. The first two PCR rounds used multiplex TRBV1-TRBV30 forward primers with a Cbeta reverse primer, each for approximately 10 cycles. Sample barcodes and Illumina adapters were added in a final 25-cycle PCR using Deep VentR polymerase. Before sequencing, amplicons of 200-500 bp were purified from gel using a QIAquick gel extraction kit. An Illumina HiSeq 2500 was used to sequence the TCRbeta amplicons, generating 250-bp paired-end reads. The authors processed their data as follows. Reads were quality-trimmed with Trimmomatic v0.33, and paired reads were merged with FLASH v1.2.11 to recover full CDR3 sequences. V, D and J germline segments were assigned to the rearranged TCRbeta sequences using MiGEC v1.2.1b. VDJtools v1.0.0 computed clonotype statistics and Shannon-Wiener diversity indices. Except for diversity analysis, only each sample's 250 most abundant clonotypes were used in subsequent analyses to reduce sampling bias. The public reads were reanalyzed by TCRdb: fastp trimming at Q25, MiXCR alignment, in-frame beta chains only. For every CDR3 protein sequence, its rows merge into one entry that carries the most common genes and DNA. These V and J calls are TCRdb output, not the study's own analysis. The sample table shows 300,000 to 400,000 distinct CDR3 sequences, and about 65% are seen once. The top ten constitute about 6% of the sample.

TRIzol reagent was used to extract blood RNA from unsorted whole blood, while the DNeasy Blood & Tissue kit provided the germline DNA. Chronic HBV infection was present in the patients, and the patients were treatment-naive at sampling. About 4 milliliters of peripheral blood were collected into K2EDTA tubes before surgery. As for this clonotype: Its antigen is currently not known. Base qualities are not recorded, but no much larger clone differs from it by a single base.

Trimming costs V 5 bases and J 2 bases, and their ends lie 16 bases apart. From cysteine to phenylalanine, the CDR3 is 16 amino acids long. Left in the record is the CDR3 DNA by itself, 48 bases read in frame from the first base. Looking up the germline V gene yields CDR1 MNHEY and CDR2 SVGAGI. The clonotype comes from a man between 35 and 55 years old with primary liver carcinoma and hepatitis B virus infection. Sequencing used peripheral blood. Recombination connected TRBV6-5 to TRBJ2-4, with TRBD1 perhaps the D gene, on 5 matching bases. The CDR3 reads CASSTVGAGPKNIQYF. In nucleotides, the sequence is TGTGCCAGCAGTACCGTGGGCGCAGGGCCCAAAAACATTCAGTACTTC.